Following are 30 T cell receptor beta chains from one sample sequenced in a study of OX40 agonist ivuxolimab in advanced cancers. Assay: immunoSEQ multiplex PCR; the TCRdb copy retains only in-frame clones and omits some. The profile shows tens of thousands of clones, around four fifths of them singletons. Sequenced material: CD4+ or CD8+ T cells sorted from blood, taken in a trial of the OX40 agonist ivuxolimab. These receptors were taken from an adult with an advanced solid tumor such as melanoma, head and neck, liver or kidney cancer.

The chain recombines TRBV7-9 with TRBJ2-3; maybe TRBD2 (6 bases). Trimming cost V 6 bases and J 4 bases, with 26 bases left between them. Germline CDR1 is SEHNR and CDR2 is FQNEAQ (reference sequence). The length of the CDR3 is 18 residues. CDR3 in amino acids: CASRHPRAGMPSPDTQYF. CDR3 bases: TGTGCCAGCAGACATCCCCGGGCGGGGATGCCCTCCCCAGATACGCAGTATTTT.

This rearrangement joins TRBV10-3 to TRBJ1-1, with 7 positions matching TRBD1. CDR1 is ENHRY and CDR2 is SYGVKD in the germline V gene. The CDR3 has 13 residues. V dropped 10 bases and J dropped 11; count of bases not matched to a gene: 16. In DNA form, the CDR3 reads TGTGCCACCGTTAGTTCGACAGGGTCATCGGCTTTCTTT. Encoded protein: CATVSSTGSSAFF.

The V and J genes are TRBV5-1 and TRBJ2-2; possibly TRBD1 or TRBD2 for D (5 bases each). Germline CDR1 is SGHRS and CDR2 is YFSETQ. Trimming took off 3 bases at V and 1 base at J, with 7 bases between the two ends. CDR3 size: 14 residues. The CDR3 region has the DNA TGCGCCAGCAGCTCGGGACGGAACACCGGGGAGCTGTTTTTT. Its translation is CASSSGRNTGELFF.

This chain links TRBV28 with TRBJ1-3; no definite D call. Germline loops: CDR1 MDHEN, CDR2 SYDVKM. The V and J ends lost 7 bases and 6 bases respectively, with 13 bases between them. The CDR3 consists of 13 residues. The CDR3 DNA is TGTGCCAGCACTTCCCTGGGGAAAAACACCATATATTTT. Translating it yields CASTSLGKNTIYF.

CDR3 loop: CASSERLVRQLDRPQHF. The CDR3 DNA reads as TGTGCCAGCAGTGAACGCCTGGTCCGACAACTGGATCGGCCCCAGCATTTT. The chain links TRBV6-1 to TRBJ1-5; D call uncertain. V was cut by 2 bases and J by 9 bases, with 23 bases left in between. The CDR3 sequence is 17 residues long. In germline, CDR1 is MNHNS, CDR2 SASEGT.

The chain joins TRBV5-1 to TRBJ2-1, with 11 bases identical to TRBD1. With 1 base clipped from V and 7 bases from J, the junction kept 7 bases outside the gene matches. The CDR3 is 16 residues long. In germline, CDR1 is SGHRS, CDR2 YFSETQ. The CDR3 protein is CASSLRTGGLNNEQFF. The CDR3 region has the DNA TGCGCCAGCAGCTTGAGGACAGGGGGCCTCAATAATGAGCAGTTCTTC.

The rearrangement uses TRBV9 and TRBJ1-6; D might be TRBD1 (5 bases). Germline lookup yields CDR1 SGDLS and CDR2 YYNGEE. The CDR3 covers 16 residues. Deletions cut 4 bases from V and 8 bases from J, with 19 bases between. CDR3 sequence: CASSPGGGTRDSPLHF. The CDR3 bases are TGTGCCAGCAGCCCGGGGGGAGGGACTCGGGATTCACCCCTCCACTTT.

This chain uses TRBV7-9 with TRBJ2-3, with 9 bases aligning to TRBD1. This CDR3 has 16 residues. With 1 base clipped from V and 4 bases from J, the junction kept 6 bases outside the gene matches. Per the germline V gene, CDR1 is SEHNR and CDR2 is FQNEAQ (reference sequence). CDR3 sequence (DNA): TGTGCCAGCAGCTTAGGGGACGGACAGGGGCCAGATACGCAGTATTTT. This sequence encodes CASSLGDGQGPDTQYF.

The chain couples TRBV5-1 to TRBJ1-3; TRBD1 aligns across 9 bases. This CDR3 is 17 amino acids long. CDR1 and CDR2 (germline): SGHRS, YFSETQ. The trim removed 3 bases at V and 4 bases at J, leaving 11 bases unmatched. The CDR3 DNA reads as TGCGCCAGCAGCTCCTCCGGGACAGGGTTCTCCGGAAACACCATATATTTT. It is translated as CASSSSGTGFSGNTIYF.

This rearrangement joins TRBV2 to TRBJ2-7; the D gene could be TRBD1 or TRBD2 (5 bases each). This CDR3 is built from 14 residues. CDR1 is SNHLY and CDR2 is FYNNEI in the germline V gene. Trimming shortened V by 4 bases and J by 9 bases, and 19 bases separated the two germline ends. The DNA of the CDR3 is TGTGCCAGCAGTGCGTCCGGGACCCCAGGAGGGCAGTACTTC. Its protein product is CASSASGTPGGQYF.

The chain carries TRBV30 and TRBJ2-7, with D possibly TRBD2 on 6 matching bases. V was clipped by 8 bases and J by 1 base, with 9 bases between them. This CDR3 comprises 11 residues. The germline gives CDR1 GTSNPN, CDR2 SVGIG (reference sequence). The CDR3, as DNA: TGTGCCGGGACTGGTTCCTACGAGCAGTACTTC. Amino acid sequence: CAGTGSYEQYF.

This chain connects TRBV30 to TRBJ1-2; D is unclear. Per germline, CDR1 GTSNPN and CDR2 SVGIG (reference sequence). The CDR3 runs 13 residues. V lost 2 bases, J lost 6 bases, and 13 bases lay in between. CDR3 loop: CAWSRAPFNGYTF. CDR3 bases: TGTGCCTGGAGTCGTGCTCCCTTTAATGGCTACACCTTC. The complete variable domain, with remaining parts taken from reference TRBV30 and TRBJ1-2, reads SQTIHQWPATLVQPVGSPLSLECTVEGTSNPNLYWYRQAAGRGLQLLFYSVGIGQISSEVPQNLSASRPQDRQFILSSKKLLLSDSGFYLCAWSRAPFNGYTFGSGTRLTVV.

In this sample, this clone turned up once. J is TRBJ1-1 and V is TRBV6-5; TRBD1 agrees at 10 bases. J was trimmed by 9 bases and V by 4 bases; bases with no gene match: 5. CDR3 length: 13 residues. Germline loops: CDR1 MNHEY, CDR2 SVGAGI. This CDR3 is CASSSIDRGQAFF. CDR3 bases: TGTGCCAGCAGTTCTATTGACAGGGGGCAAGCTTTCTTT.

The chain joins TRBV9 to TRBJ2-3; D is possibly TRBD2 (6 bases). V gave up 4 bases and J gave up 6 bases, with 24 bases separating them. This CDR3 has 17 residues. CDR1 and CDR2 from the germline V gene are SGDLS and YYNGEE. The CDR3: CASSPRVAGSTKDTQYF. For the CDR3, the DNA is TGTGCCAGCAGCCCTAGAGTGGCGGGGTCCACTAAGGATACGCAGTATTTT.

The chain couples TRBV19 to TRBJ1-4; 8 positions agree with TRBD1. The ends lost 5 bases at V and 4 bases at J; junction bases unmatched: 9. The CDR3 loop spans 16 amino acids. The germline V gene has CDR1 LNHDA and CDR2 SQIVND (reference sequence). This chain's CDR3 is CASSPPGQGVNEKLFF. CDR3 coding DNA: TGTGCCAGTAGTCCTCCAGGACAGGGAGTTAATGAAAAACTGTTTTTT.

CDR3: CASGVPLAGNTGELFF. CDR3 nucleotide sequence: TGTGCCAGCGGCGTTCCACTAGCCGGGAACACCGGGGAGCTGTTTTTT. The J gene is TRBJ2-2, the V gene TRBV2; the D gene is possibly TRBD2 (6 bases). The CDR3 covers 16 residues. Germline V gene sequence: CDR1 SNHLY, CDR2 FYNNEI. V shed 8 bases and J shed 1 base, with 17 bases lying between them. Full variable domain (outside the CDR3, taken from reference TRBV2 and TRBJ2-2): EPEVTQTPSHQVTQMGQEVILRCVPISNHLYFYWYRQILGQKVEFLVSFYNNEISEKSEIFDDQFSVERPDGSNFTLKIRSTKLEDSAMYFCASGVPLAGNTGELFFGEGSRLTVL.

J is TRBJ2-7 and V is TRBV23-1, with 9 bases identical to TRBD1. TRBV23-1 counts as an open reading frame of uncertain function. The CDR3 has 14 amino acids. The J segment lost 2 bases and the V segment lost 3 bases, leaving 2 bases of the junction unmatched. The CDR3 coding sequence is TGCGCCAGCAGTCACACAGGGGGCCCCTACGAGCAGTACGTC. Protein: CASSHTGGPYEQYV.

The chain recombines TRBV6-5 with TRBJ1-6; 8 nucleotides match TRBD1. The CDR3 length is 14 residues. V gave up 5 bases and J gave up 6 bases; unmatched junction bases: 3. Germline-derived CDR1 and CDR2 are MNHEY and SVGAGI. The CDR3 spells CASSRTGPNSPLHF. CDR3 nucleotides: TGTGCCAGCAGTAGGACAGGGCCTAATTCACCCCTCCACTTT.

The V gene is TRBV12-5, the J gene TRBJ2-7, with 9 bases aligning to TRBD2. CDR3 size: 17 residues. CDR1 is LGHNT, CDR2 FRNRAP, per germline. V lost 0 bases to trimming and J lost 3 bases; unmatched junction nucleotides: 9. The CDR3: CASGLVLAGGRFYEQYF. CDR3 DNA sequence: TGTGCTAGTGGTTTGGTACTTGCGGGAGGGAGGTTCTACGAGCAGTACTTC.

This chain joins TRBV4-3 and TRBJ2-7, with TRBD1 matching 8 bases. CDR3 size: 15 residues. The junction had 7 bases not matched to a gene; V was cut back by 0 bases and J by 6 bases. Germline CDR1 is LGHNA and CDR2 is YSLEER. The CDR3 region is CASSQDGQGRGEQYF. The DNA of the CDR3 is TGCGCCAGCAGCCAAGATGGACAGGGAAGAGGCGAGCAGTACTTC.

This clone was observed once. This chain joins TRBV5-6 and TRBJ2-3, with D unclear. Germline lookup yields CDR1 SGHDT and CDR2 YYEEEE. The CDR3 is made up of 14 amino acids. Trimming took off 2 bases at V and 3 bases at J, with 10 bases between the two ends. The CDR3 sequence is CASSLAGRTDTQYF. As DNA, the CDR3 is TGTGCCAGCAGCTTAGCTGGGCGAACAGATACGCAGTATTTT. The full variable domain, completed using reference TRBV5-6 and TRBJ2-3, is DAGVTQSPTHLIKTRGQQVTLRCSPKSGHDTVSWYQQALGQGPQFIFQYYEEEERQRGNFPDRFSGHQFPNYSSELNVNALLLGDSALYLCASSLAGRTDTQYFGPGTRLTVL.

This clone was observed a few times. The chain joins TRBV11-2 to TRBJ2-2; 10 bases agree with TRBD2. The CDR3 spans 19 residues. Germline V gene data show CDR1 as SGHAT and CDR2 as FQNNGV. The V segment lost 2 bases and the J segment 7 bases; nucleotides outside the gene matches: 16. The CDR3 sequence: CASSLFLGAGGPSFGELFF. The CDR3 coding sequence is TGTGCCAGCAGCTTATTTTTAGGAGCGGGAGGGCCCTCGTTCGGGGAGCTGTTTTTT.

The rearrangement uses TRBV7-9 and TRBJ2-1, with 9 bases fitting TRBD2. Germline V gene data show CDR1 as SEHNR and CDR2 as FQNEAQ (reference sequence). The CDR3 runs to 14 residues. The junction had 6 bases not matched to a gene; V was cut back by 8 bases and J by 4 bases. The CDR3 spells CASESLAGYNEQFF. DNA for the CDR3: TGTGCCAGCGAATCACTAGCGGGTTACAATGAGCAGTTCTTC.

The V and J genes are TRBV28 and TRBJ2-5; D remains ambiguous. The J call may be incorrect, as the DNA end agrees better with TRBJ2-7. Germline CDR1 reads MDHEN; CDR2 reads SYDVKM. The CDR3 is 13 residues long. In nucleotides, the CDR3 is TGTGCCAGCAGCCCCCTCTTCTCCTACGAGCAGTACTTC. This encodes CASSPLFSYEQYF.

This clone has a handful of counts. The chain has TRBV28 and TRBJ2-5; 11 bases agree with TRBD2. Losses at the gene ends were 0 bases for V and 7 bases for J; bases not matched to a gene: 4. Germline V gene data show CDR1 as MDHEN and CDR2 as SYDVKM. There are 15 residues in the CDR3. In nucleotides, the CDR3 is TGTGCCAGCAGTTTATGGACTAGCGGGATTGGGACCCAGTACTTC. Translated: CASSLWTSGIGTQYF.

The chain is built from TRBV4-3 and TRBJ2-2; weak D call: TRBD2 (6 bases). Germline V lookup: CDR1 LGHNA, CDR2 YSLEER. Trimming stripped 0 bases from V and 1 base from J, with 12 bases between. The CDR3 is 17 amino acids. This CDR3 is CASSQDRRGVNTGELFF. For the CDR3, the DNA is TGCGCCAGCAGCCAAGATCGGCGGGGAGTGAACACCGGGGAGCTGTTTTTT.

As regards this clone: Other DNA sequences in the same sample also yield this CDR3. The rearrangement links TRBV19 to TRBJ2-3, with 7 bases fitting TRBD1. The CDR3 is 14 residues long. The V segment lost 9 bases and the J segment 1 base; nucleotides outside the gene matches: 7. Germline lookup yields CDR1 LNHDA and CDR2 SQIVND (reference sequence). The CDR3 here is CASRRTGGTDTQYF. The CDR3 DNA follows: TGTGCCAGCCGACGTACAGGGGGCACAGATACGCAGTATTTT.

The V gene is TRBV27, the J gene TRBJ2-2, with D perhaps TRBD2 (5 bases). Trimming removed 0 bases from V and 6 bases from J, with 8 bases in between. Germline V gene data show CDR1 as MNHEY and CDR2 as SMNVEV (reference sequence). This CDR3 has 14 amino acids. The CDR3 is CASSLSPGAGELFF. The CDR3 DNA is TGTGCCAGCAGTTTATCCCCCGGGGCCGGGGAGCTGTTTTTT.

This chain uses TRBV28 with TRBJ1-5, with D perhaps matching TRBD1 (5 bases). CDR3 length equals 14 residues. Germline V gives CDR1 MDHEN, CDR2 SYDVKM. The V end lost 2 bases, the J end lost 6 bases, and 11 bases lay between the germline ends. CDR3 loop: CASSLRRDLQPQHF. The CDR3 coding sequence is TGTGCCAGCAGTTTACGCAGGGATCTTCAGCCCCAGCATTTT.

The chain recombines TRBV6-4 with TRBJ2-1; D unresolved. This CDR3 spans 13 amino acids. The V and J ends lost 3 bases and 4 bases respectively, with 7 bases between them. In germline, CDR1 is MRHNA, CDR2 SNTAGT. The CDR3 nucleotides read TGTGCCAGCAGTGAGGGTGTGTACAATGAGCAGTTCTTC. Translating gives CASSEGVYNEQFF.